This TCR beta chain was sequenced in a study of identical twins. Trimming cost V 11 bases and J 1 base, with 19 bases left between them. Germline lookup yields CDR1 SNHLY and CDR2 FYNNEI. The CDR3 covers 15 residues. This clonotype was seen only a few times. A universal primer binding site was introduced by template switching. The final cDNA contained unique molecular identifiers. TCRdb redid the calling of the 5' RACE reads with MiXCR, one entry per CDR3 protein. The table lists 1.5 million to 2 million distinct CDR3 sequences, around 33% of them singletons. Healthy Caucasians alone served as donors. The source of this sequence is a newborn girl in good health. The chain links TRBV2 to TRBJ2-3, with unresolved D. Sequencing was carried out using cord blood. The CDR3: CAGHRLPQRTDTQYF. CDR3 DNA: TGTGCCGGTCACAGACTCCCGCAACGCACAGATACGCAGTATTTT.